This T cell receptor beta chain was identified in a study of shared clonotypes between healthy human individuals. Study-wide results and caveats: As a rule, naive subsets had a larger estimated richness than memory subsets. Generation of non-shared clonotypes was less probable than generation of clonotypes shared by all four donors. Rarefaction exposed incomplete sorted-subset sequencing despite large depth.

As to this clone: Its target is not known.

This CDR3 has 16 amino acids. The V end was cut by 2 bases, the J end by 6 bases, with 16 bases between. Germline CDR1 reads SGHVS; CDR2 reads FNYEAQ. Data came from immunoSEQ multiplex PCR; TCRdb stores just in-frame clones and leaves some out. This sample has about 230,000 clones, with 50% to 80% found just once. This receptor was taken from a man aged 30-40 years in good health. Sequencing used memory CD4+ T cells sorted from blood. Subset here: CD45RA-negative fraction. The rearrangement joins TRBV7-6 to TRBJ2-2; D might be TRBD2 (5 bases). The CDR3 region is CASSLTPGNYPGELFF. The CDR3 DNA is TGTGCCAGCAGCTTAACCCCCGGGAATTATCCCGGGGAGCTGTTTTTT. The whole variable domain, remainder taken from reference TRBV7-6 and TRBJ2-2, is GAGVSQSPRYKVTKRGQDVALRCDPISGHVSLYWYRQALGQGPEFLTYFNYEAQQDKSGLPNDRFSAERPEGSISTLTIQRTEQRDSAMYRCASSLTPGNYPGELFFGEGSRLTVL.